This TCR beta chain stems from a study of CD8+ T cells in alopecia areata. RNA extraction and reverse transcription yielded cDNA as sequencing template. Generated by immunoSEQ multiplex PCR, the TCRdb table keeps only in-frame clones and is missing some. This sample yields around 110,000 clones, of which roughly 84% are seen a single time; roughly a quarter belongs to the top ten. Study-level findings and limits: Tofacitinib yielded significantly lower scalp clonality and fewer expanded CD8+ clones among the top 100. Lesional scalp, notably in alopecia totalis/universalis, had clonality above that of normal scalp. Sequencing of scalp tissue also captures the resident alphabeta T cells of normal skin.

Treatment indicated: oral pan-JAK inhibitor, 5-10 mg twice daily. J gave up 8 bases and V 8 bases, and 8 bases lay outside the gene matches. CDR1 SNHLY and CDR2 FYNNEI come from the germline V gene. The CDR3 loop spans 13 amino acids. About this clone itself: Its antigen is currently unknown.

The genes are TRBV2 and TRBJ2-1; 8 bases agree with TRBD1. This sequence was found in a human donor with alopecia areata. The material was CD8+ T cells sorted from blood, obtained at week 24, from a patient treated with tofacitinib. CDR3 region: CASESAGGYEQFF. In nucleotides, the CDR3 is TGTGCCAGCGAATCTGCAGGGGGCTATGAGCAGTTCTTC.